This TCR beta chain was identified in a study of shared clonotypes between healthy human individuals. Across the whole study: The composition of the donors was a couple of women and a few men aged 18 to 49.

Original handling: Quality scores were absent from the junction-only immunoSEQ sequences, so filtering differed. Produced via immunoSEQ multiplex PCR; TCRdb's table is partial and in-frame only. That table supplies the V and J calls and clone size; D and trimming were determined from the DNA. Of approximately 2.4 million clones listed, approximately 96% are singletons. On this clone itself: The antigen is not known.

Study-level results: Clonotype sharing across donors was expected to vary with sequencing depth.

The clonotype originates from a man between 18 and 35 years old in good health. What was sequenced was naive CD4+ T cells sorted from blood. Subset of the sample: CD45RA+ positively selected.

The CDR3 sequence is CASSEKPGSGSPLHF. The CDR3 region has the DNA TGTGCCAGCAGTGAAAAACCGGGGTCTGGATCACCCCTCCACTTT. This chain links TRBV2 with TRBJ1-6; D gene uncertain. The CDR3 loop spans 15 amino acids. CDR1 and CDR2 from the germline V gene are SNHLY and FYNNEI. Between the trimmed V and J ends, which lost 2 bases and 10 bases, there was a span of 15 bases.